The 22 T cell receptor beta chains below come from one sample, sequenced in a study of OX40 agonist ivuxolimab in advanced cancers. Libraries were prepared by immunoSEQ multiplex PCR; TCRdb keeps only in-frame clonotypes and omits some of them. The sample contains 50,000 to 65,000 clones, nearly 95% of which appear only once. The sample was CD4+ or CD8+ T cells sorted from blood, taken in a trial of the OX40 agonist ivuxolimab. Every receptor here comes from an adult with an advanced solid tumor such as melanoma, head and neck, liver or kidney cancer.

The rearrangement links TRBV19 to TRBJ1-1; no reliable D call. Deletions cut 5 bases from V and 0 bases from J, with 7 bases between. The CDR3 spans 13 residues. CDR1 is LNHDA and CDR2 is SQIVND in the germline V gene (reference sequence). The CDR3 coding sequence is TGTGCCAGTAGTTCTACAGTGAACACTGAAGCTTTCTTT. It yields the protein CASSSTVNTEAFF.

This rearrangement joins TRBV4-3 to TRBJ2-5, with D possibly being TRBD2 (6 bases). Germline CDR1 LGHNA, CDR2 YSLEER. Trimming stripped 1 base from V and 5 bases from J, with 20 bases between. The CDR3 consists of 17 residues. DNA for the CDR3: TGCGCCAGCAGCCAAGCTCCTCTGGGACTGGCAGGGGAGACCCAGTACTTC. Amino acids: CASSQAPLGLAGETQYF.

The chain combines TRBV7-9 with TRBJ1-1; D is ambiguous. The CDR3 totals 13 residues. Between the trimmed V and J ends, which lost 1 base and 2 bases, there was a span of 5 bases. CDR1 and CDR2 from the germline V gene are SEHNR and FQNEAQ (reference sequence). CDR3 amino acids: CASSLDSNTEAFF. The DNA of the CDR3 is TGTGCCAGCAGCTTAGACAGCAACACTGAAGCTTTCTTT.

As concerns this clone: One end of the junction fails to match germline, which may point to a read error. Other DNA variants within this sample encode the same CDR3. The gene calls are TRBV29-1 and TRBJ2-3; the D gene is possibly TRBD1 (6 bases). Germline CDR1 and CDR2: SQVTM and ANQGSEA. The CDR3 has 11 residues. DNA for the CDR3: TGCAGCGAGTTGGGGGCAGATACACAGTATTTT. The encoded protein is CSELGADTQYF.

The genes are TRBV27 and TRBJ2-3; a possible D gene is TRBD2 (5 bases). This CDR3 is built from 15 residues. V was trimmed by 2 bases and J by 1 base, leaving 10 bases between them. Germline V gene sequence: CDR1 MNHEY, CDR2 SMNVEV (reference sequence). CDR3 bases: TGTGCCAGCAGTTTACGGGGAGAGGGCACAGATACGCAGTATTTT. Residues: CASSLRGEGTDTQYF.

J is TRBJ1-5 and V is TRBV4-1, with 7 bases lining up with TRBD1. The CDR3 covers 15 residues. Germline CDR1 and CDR2: MGHRA and YSYEKL. Germline trimming cut 6 bases from V and 0 bases from J; bases unmatched to any gene: 5. The CDR3 sequence: CASSPGQYSNQPQHF. CDR3 in DNA: TGCGCCAGCAGTCCGGGACAGTATAGCAATCAGCCCCAGCATTTT.

The chain joins TRBV27 to TRBJ2-3; the match to TRBD1 covers 7 bases. There are 15 residues in the CDR3. Losses at the gene ends were 5 bases for V and 0 bases for J; bases not matched to a gene: 5. Germline values: CDR1 MNHEY, CDR2 SMNVEV (reference sequence). CDR3 amino acids: CASSATGSSTDTQYF. The CDR3 bases are TGTGCCAGCAGTGCGACAGGGTCTAGCACAGATACGCAGTATTTT.

The chain uses TRBV28 and TRBJ1-2, with D maybe TRBD1 (5 bases). Germline CDR1 reads MDHEN; CDR2 reads SYDVKM. The CDR3 sequence is 14 residues long. The germline V and J ends were trimmed by 3 bases and 3 bases, with 11 bases remaining between them. The CDR3 here is CASSLEGFHYGYTF. CDR3 DNA sequence: TGTGCCAGCAGTTTGGAGGGGTTCCACTATGGCTACACCTTC.

The V call is TRBV6-6, the J call TRBJ1-2; D remains ambiguous. The CDR3 sequence is 15 residues long. Trimming stripped 5 bases from V and 2 bases from J, with 15 bases between. Germline CDR1 is MNHNY and CDR2 is SVGAGI (reference sequence). The CDR3 region is CASSPYPTQNYGYTF. The CDR3, as DNA: TGTGCCAGCAGTCCGTATCCCACTCAGAACTATGGCTACACCTTC.

The chain links TRBV9 to TRBJ2-5, with D possibly being TRBD1 or TRBD2 (5 bases each). The germline V and J ends were trimmed by 4 bases and 1 base, with 11 bases remaining between them. The CDR3 spans 14 residues. Germline V gene data show CDR1 as SGDLS and CDR2 as YYNGEE. The chain's CDR3 is CASSQDGTQETQYF. CDR3 sequence (DNA): TGTGCCAGCAGCCAAGACGGGACCCAAGAGACCCAGTACTTC. The complete variable domain, with remaining parts taken from reference TRBV9 and TRBJ2-5, reads DSGVTQTPKHLITATGQRVTLRCSPRSGDLSVYWYQQSLDQGLQFLIQYYNGEERAKGNILERFSAQQFPDLHSELNLSSLELGDSALYFCASSQDGTQETQYFGPGTRLLVL.

This sequence joins TRBV28 and TRBJ1-5; no definite D call. CDR1 MDHEN and CDR2 SYDVKM come from the germline V gene. The CDR3 length is 12 residues. The ends were cut back, 2 bases at V and 6 bases at J, with 5 bases in the middle. The CDR3 sequence is CASSLGIQPQHF. The CDR3 DNA reads TGTGCCAGCAGTTTAGGGATTCAGCCCCAGCATTTT.

The J gene is TRBJ1-3, the V gene TRBV12-5, with a weak D call TRBD1 (6 bases). Per the germline V gene, CDR1 is LGHNT and CDR2 is FRNRAP. V lost 3 bases, J lost 0 bases, and 18 bases lay in between. The length of the CDR3 is 18 residues. CDR3 protein: CASGFLITGLHSGNTIYF. CDR3 bases: TGTGCTAGTGGTTTCCTCATCACAGGGTTGCACTCTGGAAACACCATATATTTT.

The gene calls are TRBV6-1 and TRBJ2-2, with a tentative D call TRBD1 (6 bases). This CDR3 is 18 amino acids long. Germline CDR1 is MNHNS and CDR2 is SASEGT. V dropped 2 bases and J dropped 7 bases, with 23 bases sitting between them. The CDR3 DNA follows: TGTGCCAGCAGTGAATTAAGCGGTCAGGGGCTTATGGGCGGGGAGCTGTTTTTT. The encoded protein is CASSELSGQGLMGGELFF.

The CDR3 DNA reads TGTGCCAGCAGTTCGGACTCTGAGCAGTTCTTC. It specifies CASSSDSEQFF. The gene calls are TRBV27 and TRBJ2-1; D is perhaps TRBD2 (5 bases). This CDR3 has 11 residues. The V gene lost 4 bases and the J gene lost 9 bases, with 7 bases spanning the gap. Germline V gives CDR1 MNHEY, CDR2 SMNVEV (reference sequence).

The chain has TRBV14 and TRBJ2-7; possible D gene TRBD2, 5 bases. Germline V gene lookup returns CDR1 SGHDN and CDR2 FVKESK. The CDR3 is made up of 14 amino acids. V shed 4 bases and J shed 3 bases, with 13 bases lying between them. The DNA for the CDR3 is TGTGCCAGCAGCCCCTCCCGGGGTTACTACGAGCAGTACTTC. This sequence encodes CASSPSRGYYEQYF.

This rearrangement joins TRBV4-2 to TRBJ1-3, with TRBD1 identical over 9 bases. Germline V CDR1 and CDR2: LGHNA, YNFKEQ. The CDR3 loop spans 16 amino acids. V lost 3 bases and J lost 2; bases outside the gene matches: 5. CDR3 residues: CASSQTGTGPGNTIYF. The CDR3 DNA reads TGTGCCAGCAGCCAGACAGGGACAGGGCCTGGAAACACCATATATTTT.

The genes are TRBV7-6 and TRBJ2-3; weak D call: TRBD2 (5 bases). This CDR3 has 17 residues. The germline V gene has CDR1 SGHVS and CDR2 FNYEAQ. Trimming pared 0 bases from V and 0 bases from J, leaving 13 bases between. CDR3 nucleotides: TGTGCCAGCAGCTTAGCTAAGAGGGAGCACAGCACAGATACGCAGTATTTT. Its protein is CASSLAKREHSTDTQYF.

CDR3 DNA: TGTGCCAGCAGCCCTAGACAGGGCTTGGACACTGAAGCTTTCTTT. As protein: CASSPRQGLDTEAFF. V gene TRBV11-2 combines with J gene TRBJ1-1; 7 bases are shared with TRBD1. Looked up from germline, CDR1 is SGHAT and CDR2 is FQNNGV. J lost 3 bases, V lost 5 bases, and 9 bases had no gene match. This CDR3 spans 15 amino acids.

This clone was counted only a few times. This chain uses TRBV6-5 with TRBJ2-5, with unresolved D. Trimming took 4 bases from V and 2 from J, leaving 2 bases between them. The CDR3 has 11 residues. CDR1 is MNHEY and CDR2 is SVGAGI in the germline V gene. The DNA of the CDR3 is TGTGCCAGCAGTTCTCAAGAGACCCAGTACTTC. Residues: CASSSQETQYF.

The CDR3: CASSPLRVAGVPGELFF. Written as DNA, the CDR3 is TGTGCCAGCAGTCCCCTACGTGTAGCGGGAGTCCCCGGGGAGCTGTTTTTT. The chain joins TRBV27 to TRBJ2-2; TRBD2 matches 9 bases. CDR1 is MNHEY, CDR2 SMNVEV, per germline (reference sequence). Losses at the gene ends were 5 bases for V and 6 bases for J; bases not matched to a gene: 13. The CDR3 is 17 amino acids.

The chain combines TRBV7-9 with TRBJ2-7, with TRBD2 matching over 10 bases. CDR3 size: 16 residues. In germline, CDR1 is SEHNR, CDR2 FQNEAQ (reference sequence). Trimming took 3 bases from V and 2 from J; bases not matched to a gene: 7. In nucleotides, the CDR3 is TGTGCCAGCAGCTTCATAGCGGGAGGCCTAACCTACGAGCAGTACTTC. It specifies CASSFIAGGLTYEQYF.

V usage is TRBV5-5 and J usage is TRBJ2-7, with TRBD2 matching 9 bases. Germline CDR1 reads SGHKS; CDR2 reads YYEKEE (reference sequence). This CDR3 is 14 amino acids long. J gave up 7 bases and V 5 bases, and 10 bases lay outside the gene matches. The CDR3 nucleotides are TGTGCCAGCAGTGCCGGGACTAGCTCCTCAGAGCAGTACTTC. Translating it yields CASSAGTSSSEQYF.